This T cell receptor beta chain was retrieved from a study of T cell repertoires in cytomegalovirus infection. This clonotype appeared a few times. Its antigen remains unidentified. Study conclusions and caveats: Carriers of CMV and the relevant HLA type were discriminated by public TCR beta frequency.

Trimming at V came to 0 bases and at J to 7 bases, leaving 4 bases not matched to a gene. Germline CDR1 is SGDLS and CDR2 is YYNGEE. The CDR3 totals 14 residues. A single record per CDR3 protein comes from TCRdb applying MiXCR to the reads. The sample shows around 49,000 distinct CDR3 sequences, around a fifth of them seen only once. This chain links TRBV9 with TRBJ2-1; TRBD2 matches 7 bases. The sample was CD8+ T cells from cultured PBMCs, taken from culture after CMV antigen stimulation. This receptor was identified in a human donor in good health (CMV status not recorded). Some clones in this sample may be carry-over from other donors' samples. CDR3 region: CASSVGTSWNEQFF. CDR3 bases: TGTGCCAGCAGCGTAGGGACTAGTTGGAATGAGCAGTTCTTC.